These T cell receptor beta chains were read from a single sample in a study of blood T cell repertoires in COVID-19. Assay used: immunoSEQ multiplex PCR; TCRdb lists only in-frame clones, some missing. Altogether about 87,000 clones are present, approximately 75% being singletons, with the ten largest covering around 4.2%. The sample comprised peripheral blood. These receptor sequences come from a woman between 50 and 59 years old with acute or convalescent COVID-19. Each CDR3 is given with its conserved first and last residue.

j_call v_call cdr3_length cdr3_aa
TRBJ2-5 TRBV7-8 12 CASSLSDRTQYF
TRBJ2-2 TRBV5-4 16 CASSGGLAINTGELFF
TRBJ2-7 TRBV6-5 13 CASSYDSNYEQYF
TRBJ1-2 TRBV28 14 CASSPGQGRSGYTF
TRBJ2-3 TRBV28 17 CASTVQQGAWSTDTQYF
TRBJ2-7 TRBV19 15 CASRPFPWASYEQYF
TRBJ1-6 TRBV6-1 16 CASSEVQGSYNSPLHF
TRBJ2-4 TRBV28 15 CASSTIAGTGNIQYF
TRBJ2-7 TRBV6-5 13 CASTPGLSYEQYF
TRBJ2-4 TRBV2 15 CASSVGWGTQNIQYF
TRBJ1-1 TRBV27 17 CASSFAGSQGVSTEAFF
TRBJ2-7 TRBV3-1/TRBV3-2 14 CASSQWTGAYEQYF
TRBJ1-5 TRBV19 16 CASSTRTGGANQPQHF
TRBJ2-5 TRBV12-3/TRBV12-4 12 CASSFFGDSQYF
TRBJ1-2 TRBV2 15 CASSRDRATNYGYTF
TRBJ1-2 TRBV19 13 CASTRTGRSGYTF
TRBJ1-5 TRBV6-6 13 CASTTGSNQPQHF
TRBJ1-2 TRBV5-4 16 CASSLERGQLNYGYTF
TRBJ2-2 TRBV5-4 14 CASRTDRDTGELFF
TRBJ2-7 TRBV6-2/TRBV6-3 15 CASSYSGGSSYEQYF
TRBJ2-5 TRBV14 17 CASSQELGDPAGETQYF
TRBJ1-2 TRBV3-1/TRBV3-2 16 CASSQDGQGARFGYTF
TRBJ1-3 TRBV9 14 CASSVGSSGNTIYF
TRBJ1-2 TRBV27 14 CASSSHRGSYGYTF
TRBJ1-2 TRBV6-5 13 CASRRQGNYGYTF
TRBJ1-2 TRBV6-5 15 CASSLQTGSYYGYTF
TRBJ2-2 TRBV13 16 CASSLRQDINTGELFF
TRBJ1-5 TRBV11-2 13 CASSFQGNQPQHF
TRBJ1-1 TRBV9 16 CASSVSGEGRNTEAFF
TRBJ1-1 TRBV19 16 CASIPPGTGLRTEAFF
TRBJ2-7 TRBV15 15 CATSREAGGEYEQYF
TRBJ1-5 TRBV19 14 CASSWGRGNQPQHF
TRBJ1-2 TRBV29-1 11 CSVEAVNGYTF
TRBJ2-5 TRBV27 13 CASSWRGKETQYF
TRBJ1-1 TRBV5-1 14 CASSWTQMNTEAFF
TRBJ2-1 TRBV9 18 CASSVAHGGTGSYNEQFF
TRBJ1-4 TRBV7-9 17 CASSPLDGGENNEKLFF
TRBJ1-5 TRBV19 14 CASSIGQGPQPQHF